These 15 T cell receptor beta chains share one sample of origin, sequenced in a study of shared clonotypes between healthy human individuals. Sequenced by immunoSEQ multiplex PCR; TCRdb stores in-frame clones only, minus some. The sample has more than 2,000,000 clones, more than 80% seen once. Sequencing was performed on naive CD4+ T cells sorted from blood. As for subset: CD45RA+ positively selected. Source of these receptors: a man between 18 and 29 years old in good health.

In DNA, the CDR3 is TGTGCCAGCAGCACGGGGTTCTCGGTCGAGCAGTACTTC. Amino acid sequence: CASSTGFSVEQYF. This sequence joins TRBV5-4 and TRBJ2-7, with D possibly TRBD2 on 5 matching bases. The CDR3 runs to 13 residues. Trimming took off 4 bases at V and 6 bases at J, with 14 bases between the two ends. CDR1 is SGHNT and CDR2 is YYREEE in the germline V gene (reference sequence).

The CDR3 is CSARSEAFF. CDR3 coding DNA: TGCAGTGCCCGCTCCGAAGCTTTCTTT. The chain couples TRBV20-1 to TRBJ1-1; no clear D gene. The CDR3 is 9 residues long. CDR1 DFQATT and CDR2 SNEGSKA come from the germline V gene (reference sequence). Trimming cost V 6 bases and J 8 bases, with 7 bases left between them.

The V gene is TRBV30, the J gene TRBJ1-6; D not resolved. Per the germline V gene, CDR1 is GTSNPN and CDR2 is SVGIG (reference sequence). Trimming pared 4 bases from V and 4 bases from J, leaving 14 bases between. CDR3 length equals 15 residues. The CDR3 protein is CAWTEAALYNSPLHF. For the CDR3, the DNA is TGTGCCTGGACAGAAGCAGCCTTATATAATTCACCCCTCCACTTT.

Concerning this clone: The sample has other DNA sequences that encode this CDR3 too. The gene calls are TRBV6-6 and TRBJ1-1; D gene uncertain. This CDR3 comprises 14 residues. The V gene's germline CDR1 is MNHNY and CDR2 SVGAGI (reference sequence). The V gene lost 5 bases and the J gene lost 1 base, with 11 bases spanning the gap. The CDR3 protein is CASSPRTGNTEAFF. The CDR3, as DNA: TGTGCCAGCAGTCCTCGGACTGGGAACACTGAAGCTTTCTTT.

CDR3 sequence (DNA): TGCGCCAGCAGATCTATAGATACCTACAGGGACATGAACACTGAAGCTTTCTTT. Its translation is CASRSIDTYRDMNTEAFF. This chain links TRBV10-2 with TRBJ1-1; perhaps TRBD1 as D (6 bases). Germline V gives CDR1 WSHSY, CDR2 SAAADI. V lost 6 bases to trimming and J lost 0 bases, with 23 bases between them. The CDR3 is made up of 18 amino acids.

The chain combines TRBV21-1 with TRBJ2-3. TRBV21-1 is recorded as a pseudogene. The CDR3 length is 16 residues. The CDR3: CASSVGGSGGTDTQYF. The CDR3 DNA reads as TGTGCCAGCAGCGTAGGGGGGTCAGGAGGCACAGATACGCAGTATTTT.

V usage is TRBV2 and J usage is TRBJ1-1; D unresolved. Germline assignment: CDR1 SNHLY and CDR2 FYNNEI. This CDR3 has 14 amino acids. V lost 7 bases to trimming and J lost 6 bases, with 18 bases between them. CDR3 sequence reads: CASIASWAGAEAFF. The CDR3 DNA reads as TGTGCCAGCATCGCCTCGTGGGCCGGCGCTGAAGCTTTCTTT.

The rearrangement links TRBV30 to TRBJ2-7; maybe TRBD1 (5 bases). The V and J ends lost 0 bases and 4 bases respectively, with 25 bases between them. The germline V gene encodes CDR1 GTSNPN and CDR2 SVGIG (reference sequence). This CDR3 is 18 amino acids long. The CDR3 nucleotides read TGTGCCTGGAGTGTACGGGCCCTTAGGGGCTCAGTACGTTACGAGCAGTACTTC. It specifies CAWSVRALRGSVRYEQYF.

The table lists this clone with a count of one. The rearrangement links TRBV5-4 to TRBJ2-5; D unresolved. The CDR3 is 16 residues long. Germline CDR1 is SGHNT and CDR2 is YYREEE (reference sequence). V was pared by 4 bases and J by 2 bases, with 18 bases between. CDR3 coding DNA: TGTGCCAGCAGCGTAGGTCCTATCGGTCCTCAAGAGACCCAGTACTTC. Its translation: CASSVGPIGPQETQYF.

The chain has TRBV6-1 and TRBJ1-2; maybe TRBD1 (5 bases). CDR1 is MNHNS and CDR2 is SASEGT in the germline V gene. V was clipped by 3 bases and J by 5 bases, with 22 bases between them. The CDR3 runs 17 residues. The CDR3 region has the DNA TGTGCCAGCAGTGATGACTCACTTACCCCGGGGGGTTATGGCTACACCTTC. This gives the protein CASSDDSLTPGGYGYTF.

Only one count was recorded for this clone. This rearrangement joins TRBV6-1 to TRBJ1-1, with TRBD1 as a possible D gene (6 bases). V was trimmed by 0 bases and J by 5 bases, leaving 13 bases between them. CDR1 MNHNS and CDR2 SASEGT come from the germline V gene. The CDR3 loop spans 15 amino acids. The CDR3 region is CASSEAKTGGTEAFF. As DNA, the CDR3 is TGTGCCAGCAGTGAAGCCAAGACAGGAGGGACTGAAGCTTTCTTT.

This chain links TRBV27 with TRBJ2-2; 9 bases are a match to TRBD2. This CDR3 is 13 amino acids long. V gave up 5 bases and J gave up 11 bases; unmatched junction bases: 6. Looked up from germline, CDR1 is MNHEY and CDR2 is SMNVEV (reference sequence). In DNA form, the CDR3 reads TGTGCCAGCAGTGCGGGGGGGCTAAGAGAGCTGTTTTTT. As protein: CASSAGGLRELFF.

In nucleotides, the CDR3 is TGTGCCAGCAGTCCCCAGATAGCGGGAGCTAACATTCAGTACTTC. Residues: CASSPQIAGANIQYF. The chain combines TRBV28 with TRBJ2-4; TRBD2 matches at 9 bases. The CDR3 length is 15 residues. Germline CDR1 reads MDHEN; CDR2 reads SYDVKM. V trimming: 5 bases; J trimming: 7 bases; junction bases outside the gene matches: 9. Looking up the rest from reference TRBV28 and TRBJ2-4 gives the full variable domain: DVKVTQSSRYLVKRTGEKVFLECVQDMDHENMFWYRQDPGLGLRLIYFSYDVKMKEKGDIPEGYSVSREKKERFSLILESASTNQTSMYLCASSPQIAGANIQYFGAGTRLSVL.

The chain employs TRBV30 and TRBJ2-7; 8 nucleotides match TRBD2. Trimming at V came to 4 bases and at J to 4 bases, leaving 9 bases not matched to a gene. This CDR3 is built from 14 residues. The germline gives CDR1 GTSNPN, CDR2 SVGIG (reference sequence). CDR3: CAWKRRLASYEQYF. The CDR3 coding sequence is TGTGCCTGGAAGCGGCGACTAGCGTCGTACGAGCAGTACTTC.

The chain employs TRBV2 and TRBJ2-7; D possibly matches TRBD1 or TRBD2 (5 bases each). The CDR3 length is 14 residues. V lost 7 bases, J lost 5 bases, and 18 bases lay in between. The germline V gene has CDR1 SNHLY and CDR2 FYNNEI. CDR3 loop: CASILRGLTDEQYF. The CDR3 DNA reads as TGTGCCAGCATACTCCGGGGCCTCACAGACGAGCAGTACTTC.